This T cell receptor beta chain was documented in a study of cytomegalovirus exposure and HLA in healthy donors. Primers: 60 Vbeta forward and 13 Jbeta reverse. Per the original data handling: In a later analysis, 10 million to 11 million of tens of millions of unique beta chains occurred in at least two donors. Using immunoSEQ multiplex PCR, the repertoire was profiled, and TCRdb retains in-frame clones only, with some absent. V and J calls and clone size are those listed in that table; D and trimming were worked out from the DNA. The sample shows some 120,000 clones, about 80% of them seen only once. Points from the study as a whole: Both high specificity and high sensitivity reportedly marked the classifier's diagnosis of cytomegalovirus status. TCR association rates varied by HLA locus in a later analysis, with DRB1 highest and HLA-C lowest.

As to this clone: Its antigen is still unknown.

CDR3 size: 17 residues. V lost 4 bases, J lost 2 bases, and 8 bases stayed unmatched. Germline loops: CDR1 SGHRS, CDR2 YFSETQ. Not recorded for this donor was the CMV serostatus. The sequence derives from a human donor in good health. Sequencing used PBMCs. V usage is TRBV5-1 and J usage is TRBJ2-3, with 12 positions matching TRBD1. The CDR3 region is CASSVTGTGGFTDTQYF. CDR3 sequence (DNA): TGCGCCAGCAGCGTCACCGGGACAGGGGGCTTCACAGATACGCAGTATTTT. Using reference TRBV5-1 and TRBJ2-3 for the parts outside the CDR3, the full variable domain is KAGVTQTPRYLIKTRGQQVTLSCSPISGHRSVSWYQQTPGQGLQFLFEYFSETQRNKGNFPGRFSGRQFSNSRSEMNVSTLELGDSALYLCASSVTGTGGFTDTQYFGPGTRLTVL.